The 28 T cell receptor beta chains given below trace back to one sample, sequenced in a study of T cell responses to AZD1222 COVID-19 vaccine. The assay was immunoSEQ multiplex PCR, and TCRdb's table has in-frame clones only and misses some. Among about 81,000 clones listed, about 91% were seen once. The sample was peripheral blood, taken on day 0 of AZD1222 vaccination. The receptors come from an adult in good health.

The chain joins TRBV19 to TRBJ2-2; D is unresolved. Per germline, CDR1 LNHDA and CDR2 SQIVND (reference sequence). The germline V and J ends were trimmed by 4 bases and 0 bases, with 6 bases remaining between them. The CDR3 is 14 residues long. CDR3 sequence: CASSKAANTGELFF. Written as DNA, the CDR3 is TGTGCCAGTAGTAAGGCTGCGAACACCGGGGAGCTGTTTTTT. The entire variable domain, with the rest obtained from reference TRBV19 and TRBJ2-2, is as follows: DGGITQSPKYLFRKEGQNVTLSCEQNLNHDAMYWYRQDPGQGLRLIYYSQIVNDFQKGDIAEGYSVSREKKESFPLTVTSAQKNPTAFYLCASSKAANTGELFFGEGSRLTVL.

This clone was picked up a small number of times. The chain uses TRBV11-2 and TRBJ2-7; no clear D gene. This CDR3 comprises 13 residues. Germline assignment: CDR1 SGHAT and CDR2 FQNNGV. V was clipped by 5 bases and J by 4 bases, with 12 bases between them. The CDR3 spells CASSTTVRYEQYF. As DNA, the CDR3 is TGTGCCAGCAGCACGACGGTAAGATACGAGCAGTACTTC. Looking up the rest from reference TRBV11-2 and TRBJ2-7 gives the full variable domain: EAGVAQSPRYKIIEKRQSVAFWCNPISGHATLYWYQQILGQGPKLLIQFQNNGVVDDSQLPKDRFSAERLKGVDSTLKIQPAKLEDSAVYLCASSTTVRYEQYFGPGTRLTVT.

The rearrangement uses TRBV19 and TRBJ1-5, with TRBD1 identical over 8 bases. The CDR3 loop spans 15 amino acids. The V gene end was trimmed by 7 bases and the J gene end by 5 bases; junction bases not matched to a gene: 10. CDR1 is LNHDA, CDR2 SQIVND, per germline (reference sequence). The CDR3 here is CASTYGTGWHQPQHF. CDR3 DNA: TGTGCCAGTACCTACGGGACAGGCTGGCATCAGCCCCAGCATTTT. Together with reference TRBV19 and TRBJ1-5, the CDR3 gives the full variable domain: DGGITQSPKYLFRKEGQNVTLSCEQNLNHDAMYWYRQDPGQGLRLIYYSQIVNDFQKGDIAEGYSVSREKKESFPLTVTSAQKNPTAFYLCASTYGTGWHQPQHFGDGTRLSIL.

The chain joins TRBV2 to TRBJ2-2, with D possibly matching TRBD1 (5 bases). Trimming removed 6 bases from V and 4 bases from J, with 12 bases in between. Germline V gene lookup returns CDR1 SNHLY and CDR2 FYNNEI. The CDR3 extends over 14 amino acids. CDR3 sequence: CASRAQVSTGELFF. The DNA for the CDR3 is TGTGCCAGCAGGGCACAGGTCTCCACCGGGGAGCTGTTTTTT.

The rearrangement uses TRBV28 and TRBJ1-5, with no clear D. CDR3 length: 13 amino acids. The germline gives CDR1 MDHEN, CDR2 SYDVKM. V was pared by 6 bases and J by 11 bases, with 17 bases between. Here the CDR3 DNA reads TGTGCCAGCAGCCCCCCCAAGATTGGGGCCCAGCATTTT. This codes for CASSPPKIGAQHF. The whole variable domain, remainder taken from reference TRBV28 and TRBJ1-5, is DVKVTQSSRYLVKRTGEKVFLECVQDMDHENMFWYRQDPGLGLRLIYFSYDVKMKEKGDIPEGYSVSREKKERFSLILESASTNQTSMYLCASSPPKIGAQHFGDGTRLSIL.

This chain connects TRBV5-4 to TRBJ2-1, with no clear D. The V gene lost 3 bases and the J gene lost 0 bases, with 10 bases spanning the gap. Looked up from germline, CDR1 is SGHNT and CDR2 is YYREEE (reference sequence). The CDR3 has 15 amino acids. Here the CDR3 DNA reads TGTGCCAGCAGCTCCACCCTAGTCTCCTACAATGAGCAGTTCTTC. It translates to CASSSTLVSYNEQFF.

This clone was found once. V is TRBV5-1 and J is TRBJ1-2; 7 bases map to TRBD1. The CDR3 is 13 residues long. Germline loops: CDR1 SGHRS, CDR2 YFSETQ. After removal of 0 bases from V and 6 bases from J, the junction contained 2 bases not matched to a gene. This CDR3 is CASSLGQGDGYTF. The CDR3 nucleotides read TGCGCCAGCAGCTTGGGACAGGGAGATGGCTACACCTTC.

This chain connects TRBV12-3 or TRBV12-4 to TRBJ1-5; no reliable D call. The V end lost 5 bases, the J end lost 7 bases, and 6 bases lay between the germline ends. The CDR3 has 11 residues. The CDR3, as DNA: TGTGCCAGCAGTCCGCTCCAGCCCCAGCATTTT. Translation gives CASSPLQPQHF.

This chain uses TRBV6-1 with TRBJ1-2; D call uncertain. Germline loops: CDR1 MNHNS, CDR2 SASEGT. Trimming took off 3 bases at V and 1 base at J, with 6 bases between the two ends. The CDR3 is 13 amino acids. CDR3 amino acids: CASSDAVNYGYTF. The DNA of the CDR3 is TGTGCCAGCAGTGATGCGGTTAACTATGGCTACACCTTC.

The J gene is TRBJ2-1, the V gene TRBV7-9; TRBD1 or TRBD2 may be the D gene (5 bases each). Germline V lookup: CDR1 SEHNR, CDR2 FQNEAQ (reference sequence). The CDR3 is made up of 18 amino acids. With 4 bases removed from V and 0 bases from J, the gap between germline ends came to 19 bases. The CDR3 loop reads CASSSGLAAGGSYNEQFF. CDR3 bases: TGTGCCAGCAGCTCCGGATTAGCTGCTGGGGGCTCCTACAATGAGCAGTTCTTC.

This rearrangement joins TRBV9 to TRBJ1-2; no clear D. The CDR3 has 13 amino acids. V lost 0 bases and J lost 7, with 10 bases in between. Germline CDR1 and CDR2: SGDLS and YYNGEE. CDR3 protein: CASSVGLTGGYTF. The CDR3 bases are TGTGCCAGCAGCGTAGGTCTAACTGGTGGCTACACCTTC.

V is TRBV28 and J is TRBJ1-5; 8 nucleotides line up with TRBD1. The germline CDR1 and CDR2 sequences are MDHEN and SYDVKM. CDR3 length: 13 amino acids. V shed 6 bases and J 4 bases; nucleotides not matched to a gene: 2. CDR3 sequence (DNA): TGTGCCAGCAGGGGACAGGTTAATCAGCCCCAGCATTTT. Protein sequence: CASRGQVNQPQHF. Complete variable domain (other parts from reference TRBV28 and TRBJ1-5): DVKVTQSSRYLVKRTGEKVFLECVQDMDHENMFWYRQDPGLGLRLIYFSYDVKMKEKGDIPEGYSVSREKKERFSLILESASTNQTSMYLCASRGQVNQPQHFGDGTRLSIL.

The gene calls are TRBV28 and TRBJ1-2, with D possibly matching TRBD1 (5 bases). The CDR3 contains 14 residues. Germline V lookup: CDR1 MDHEN, CDR2 SYDVKM. Trimming removed 8 bases at V and 4 bases at J, with 17 bases between. The CDR3 DNA reads as TGTGCCAGCCGTGGGGCGGGAGACCTCTATGGCTACACCTTC. This sequence encodes CASRGAGDLYGYTF.

This chain joins TRBV6-1 and TRBJ2-3; D is undetermined. The CDR3 sequence is 17 residues long. Germline V gives CDR1 MNHNS, CDR2 SASEGT. V gave up 0 bases and J gave up 6 bases, with 19 bases separating them. The CDR3 coding sequence is TGTGCCAGCAGTGAAGCGCGTCAGCCCCTTCCATTTGATACGCAGTATTTT. Translating it yields CASSEARQPLPFDTQYF.

V usage is TRBV29-1 and J usage is TRBJ2-7, with 9 bases aligning to TRBD1. Trimming removed 7 bases from V and 5 bases from J; junction bases left unmatched: 6. The CDR3 runs 12 residues. Germline V gene lookup returns CDR1 SQVTM and CDR2 ANQGSEA. In DNA, the CDR3 is TGCAGCGCCCCGGGACAGGGCGACGAGCAGTACTTC. It codes for CSAPGQGDEQYF.

In its sample, this clone was seen once. The chain has TRBV9 and TRBJ2-2; TRBD1 matches at 7 bases. V lost 4 bases and J lost 0; bases outside the gene matches: 6. The CDR3 consists of 16 residues. Germline CDR1 SGDLS, CDR2 YYNGEE. The CDR3 spells CASSNRDSPNTGELFF. CDR3 DNA: TGTGCCAGCAGCAATAGGGACAGCCCGAACACCGGGGAGCTGTTTTTT. The variable domain in full, with the rest retrieved from reference TRBV9 and TRBJ2-2, is DSGVTQTPKHLITATGQRVTLRCSPRSGDLSVYWYQQSLDQGLQFLIQYYNGEERAKGNILERFSAQQFPDLHSELNLSSLELGDSALYFCASSNRDSPNTGELFFGEGSRLTVL.

V and J are TRBV5-1 and TRBJ2-2, with D tentatively TRBD1 or TRBD2 (5 bases each). This CDR3 contains 15 residues. Germline V gives CDR1 SGHRS, CDR2 YFSETQ. Trimming left V 3 bases short and J 4 bases short, with 13 bases between. The CDR3: CASSSLIGGTGELFF. CDR3 DNA sequence: TGCGCCAGCAGCTCCTTAATTGGGGGCACCGGGGAGCTGTTTTTT.

The gene calls are TRBV30 and TRBJ2-3; D uncertain. The CDR3 is 14 residues long. CDR1 GTSNPN and CDR2 SVGIG come from the germline V gene (reference sequence). Trimming cost V 5 bases and J 1 base, with 13 bases left between them. The CDR3 nucleotides read TGTGCCTGGGACTGGACGGTGGGCACAGATACGCAGTATTTT. As protein: CAWDWTVGTDTQYF.

The chain recombines TRBV29-1 with TRBJ2-7, with TRBD2 matching 8 bases. Germline V gives CDR1 SQVTM, CDR2 ANQGSEA. With 8 bases clipped from V and 2 bases from J, the junction kept 2 bases outside the gene matches. The CDR3 contains 11 residues. DNA for the CDR3: TGCAGCCGGCGGGGGGCCTACGAGCAGTACTTC. Translation gives CSRRGAYEQYF.

This clone was picked up one time. This sequence joins TRBV14 and TRBJ1-5; D possibly corresponds to TRBD1 (5 bases). The germline CDR1 and CDR2 sequences are SGHDN and FVKESK. The CDR3 covers 15 residues. Between the trimmed V and J ends, which lost 4 bases and 0 bases, there was a span of 10 bases. The CDR3 region is CASSRGGGSNQPQHF. CDR3 bases: TGTGCCAGCAGCCGGGGCGGGGGTAGCAATCAGCCCCAGCATTTT.

This clone has a single count. V is TRBV4-3 and J is TRBJ2-6; 7 bases fit TRBD1. This CDR3 is 16 amino acids long. V dropped 4 bases and J dropped 1; count of bases not matched to a gene: 4. The germline V gene encodes CDR1 LGHNA and CDR2 YSLEER. In nucleotides, the CDR3 is TGCGCCAGCAGCCGAGAACAGGGGTCTGGGGCCAACGTCCTGACTTTC. Translation: CASSREQGSGANVLTF.

Here the CDR3 DNA reads TGTGCCACGTCCGGGACAGGGGACTACAATGAGCAGTTCTTC. It codes for CATSGTGDYNEQFF. This chain joins TRBV24-1 and TRBJ2-1; TRBD1 agrees at 10 bases. There are 14 residues in the CDR3. Trimming removed 10 bases from V and 3 bases from J; junction bases left unmatched: 5. Germline V gene lookup returns CDR1 KGHDR and CDR2 SFDVKD.

The CDR3 DNA follows: TGTGCCAGCAGTTTCCTGGGACTAGCGCAAAGAGACAATGAGCAGTTCTTC. Translating gives CASSFLGLAQRDNEQFF. The chain is built from TRBV28 and TRBJ2-1; 10 nucleotides agree with TRBD2. This CDR3 has 17 residues. The V gene end was trimmed by 3 bases and the J gene end by 5 bases; junction bases not matched to a gene: 10. Looked up from germline, CDR1 is MDHEN and CDR2 is SYDVKM.

The chain couples TRBV28 to TRBJ1-5; no firm D call. Trimming took off 4 bases at V and 1 base at J, with 5 bases between the two ends. CDR3 length equals 13 residues. Germline CDR1 and CDR2: MDHEN and SYDVKM. The CDR3 sequence: CASSSDSNQPQHF. In nucleotides, the CDR3 is TGTGCCAGCAGTTCTGACAGCAATCAGCCCCAGCATTTT.

The chain links TRBV27 to TRBJ1-2, with D unresolved. V lost 5 bases to trimming and J lost 8 bases, with 12 bases between them. The length of the CDR3 is 12 residues. In germline, CDR1 is MNHEY, CDR2 SMNVEV (reference sequence). The CDR3 loop reads CASSPKGNGYTF. The CDR3 bases are TGTGCCAGCAGTCCGAAGGGTAACGGCTACACCTTC.

This chain connects TRBV5-5 to TRBJ2-2, with D perhaps TRBD2 (5 bases). V lost 3 bases and J 6 bases, leaving 15 bases between the germline ends. This CDR3 contains 15 residues. Germline V gene lookup returns CDR1 SGHKS and CDR2 YYEKEE (reference sequence). For the CDR3, the DNA is TGTGCCAGCAGCTCCTACAGTTTGGGAGCCGGGGAGCTGTTTTTT. This codes for CASSSYSLGAGELFF.

The rearrangement links TRBV11-1 to TRBJ2-7; D is possibly TRBD2 (5 bases). The length of the CDR3 is 12 residues. Germline loops: CDR1 SGHAT, CDR2 FQDESV (reference sequence). Trimming removed 6 bases from V and 9 bases from J, with 15 bases in between. CDR3 sequence: CASRPTAGGQYF. The CDR3 region has the DNA TGTGCCAGCAGACCGACGGCGGGCGGGCAGTACTTC.

V gene TRBV7-6 combines with J gene TRBJ2-6; TRBD1 aligns across 7 bases. Per germline, CDR1 SGHVS and CDR2 FNYEAQ. The CDR3 totals 17 residues. J lost 1 base, V lost 4 bases, and 7 bases had no gene match. CDR3 sequence: CASSSTPRGSGANVLTF. CDR3 coding DNA: TGTGCCAGCAGCTCCACCCCCAGGGGGTCTGGGGCCAACGTCCTGACTTTC. The full variable domain, its missing parts supplied by reference TRBV7-6 and TRBJ2-6, is GAGVSQSPRYKVTKRGQDVALRCDPISGHVSLYWYRQALGQGPEFLTYFNYEAQQDKSGLPNDRFSAERPEGSISTLTIQRTEQRDSAMYRCASSSTPRGSGANVLTFGAGSRLTVL.